This T cell receptor (beta chain) was found in a study of OX40 agonist ivuxolimab in advanced cancers. Across the whole study: Patients got intravenous ivuxolimab at 0.01 to 10 mg/kg every 2 weeks. Partial responses occurred in three patients (one hepatocellular carcinoma, two cutaneous melanoma). Regarding the study as a whole: Clonal expansion by week 6 occurred in CD4+ and CD8+ blood T cells (at 0.1 to 3.0 mg/kg).

Autoimmune disease history or systemic immunosuppression barred patients. In the case of this clone: Its target is not known.

Only in-frame clones appear in the TCRdb table, and some are missing; sequencing was by immunoSEQ multiplex PCR. The table records 40,000 to 45,000 clones, approximately 84% of them present only once. The CDR3 has 11 residues. Trimming took off 3 bases at V and 4 bases at J, with 4 bases between the two ends. Per the germline V gene, CDR1 is MNHEY and CDR2 is SVGAGI. Sequences were derived from CD4+ or CD8+ T cells sorted from blood, sampled in a trial of the OX40 agonist ivuxolimab. This sequence originates from an adult with an advanced solid tumor such as melanoma, head and neck, liver or kidney cancer. The J gene is TRBJ2-7, the V gene TRBV6-5; D gene unclear. This CDR3 is CASSYRYEQYF. The CDR3 DNA sequence: TGTGCCAGCAGTTATCGATACGAGCAGTACTTC.